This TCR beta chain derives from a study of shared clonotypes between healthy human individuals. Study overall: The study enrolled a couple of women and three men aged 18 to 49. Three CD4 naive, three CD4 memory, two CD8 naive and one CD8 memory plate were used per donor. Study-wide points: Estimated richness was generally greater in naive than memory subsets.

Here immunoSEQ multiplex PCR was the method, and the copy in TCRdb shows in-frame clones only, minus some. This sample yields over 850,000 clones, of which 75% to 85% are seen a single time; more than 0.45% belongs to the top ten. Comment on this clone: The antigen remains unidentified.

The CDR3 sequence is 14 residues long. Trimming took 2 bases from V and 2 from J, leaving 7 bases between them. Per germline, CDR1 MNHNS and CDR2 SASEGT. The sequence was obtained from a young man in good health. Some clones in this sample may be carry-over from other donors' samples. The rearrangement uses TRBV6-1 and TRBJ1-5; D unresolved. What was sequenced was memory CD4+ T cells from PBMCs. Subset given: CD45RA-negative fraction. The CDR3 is CASSERMGNQPQHF. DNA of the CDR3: TGTGCCAGCAGTGAACGGATGGGCAATCAGCCCCAGCATTTT.